The following is a T cell receptor beta chain sequence with its context. Trimming cost V 1 base and J 0 bases, with 6 bases left between them. Germline CDR1 reads LNHDA; CDR2 reads SQIVND (reference sequence). This CDR3 is 14 amino acids long. This table comes from immunoSEQ multiplex PCR, and its TCRdb copy is limited to in-frame clones, with some not included. The sample has about 60,000 clones, around nine tenths seen once; the top ten hold 1% to 1.5%. The sample is drawn from a study of control samples from healthy donors and cancer patients. The rearrangement uses TRBV19 and TRBJ1-1; D unresolved. This TCR was sampled from a woman aged 45-59 years with colorectal cancer. Sequenced: PBMCs. CDR3 in amino acids: CASSIGDLNTEAFF. The CDR3 bases are TGTGCCAGTAGTATAGGCGATTTGAACACTGAAGCTTTCTTT.